A single sample gave rise to the 7 T cell receptor beta chains below, sequenced in a study of tumor-infiltrating lymphocytes in primary liver carcinoma. The input was approximately 500 ng total RNA; TCR beta cDNA was made from it with a constant-region primer. It was through three nested multiplex PCR rounds of slightly modified ARM-PCR that TCR beta libraries arose. The two initial PCR rounds, roughly 11 cycles each, used TRBV1-TRBV30 forward and C-beta reverse primers. Each CDR3 protein is one row after TCRdb ran MiXCR on the multiplex PCR reads. Found here are about 190,000 distinct CDR3 sequences, approximately 86% of them singletons; the top ten hold 15% to 20%. From unsorted bulk tissue weighing about 20-31 mg, DNA and RNA were co-extracted. The sample comprised tumor tissue from primary liver carcinoma. The receptors were sampled from a man in his forties with primary liver carcinoma and hepatitis B virus infection.

As for this clonotype: A junction end diverges from the germline sequence, so it may reflect a read error. This rearrangement joins TRBV12-3 or TRBV12-4 to TRBJ1-2, with TRBD1 as a possible D gene (5 bases). The CDR3 extends over 12 amino acids. CDR3 in DNA: TGTGCTATCGGACAAGGGGTCGATGGCGACACCTTC. Translation: CAIGQGVDGDTF.

Comment on this clonotype: Relative to the germline gene, one junction end is altered; a read error may explain this. The genes are TRBV5-1 and TRBJ2-1; D could derive from TRBD1 or TRBD2 (5 bases each). The length of the CDR3 is 15 residues. The V gene's germline CDR1 is SGHRS and CDR2 YFSETQ. In DNA form, the CDR3 reads TGCACCATCAGCAAAACCGGGGCTACCTACAATGAGCAATTCTTC. Translating it yields CTISKTGATYNEQFF.

As to this clonotype: This CDR3 fails to terminate in the conserved phenylalanine or tryptophan, so it likely reflects a read error. It is unclear where the CDR3 begins or ends on the DNA, so no DNA is shown, and the CDR3 is as TCRdb lists it. The chain is built from TRBV29-1 and TRBJ2-2; TRBD2, as called in the table, went unchecked against the DNA. The CDR3 comprises 15 residues, both ends counted. Germline values: CDR1 SQVTM, CDR2 ANQGSEA. The chain's CDR3 is CSVGTSAANTRELLI.

The chain employs TRBV29-1 and TRBJ2-7; 8 bases line up with TRBD1. The germline gives CDR1 SQVTM, CDR2 ANQGSEA. J was trimmed by 7 bases and V by 6 bases; bases with no gene match: 14. This CDR3 has 14 residues. This CDR3 is CSVPDRVHQVEQYF. The CDR3 bases are TGCAGCGTCCCGGACAGGGTGCATCAGGTTGAGCAGTACTTC.

V gene TRBV12-3 or TRBV12-4 combines with J gene TRBJ2-1; D remains unclear. This CDR3 is 11 amino acids long. Trimming stripped 5 bases from V and 12 bases from J, with 11 bases between. This CDR3 is CASSAAIWQFF. Here the CDR3 DNA reads TGTGCCAGCAGTGCAGCGATATGGCAGTTCTTC.

Regarding this clonotype: One end of the junction varies from germline; a read error may be responsible. The V call is TRBV29-1, the J call TRBJ2-5; weak D call: TRBD2 (5 bases). CDR1 and CDR2 from the germline V gene are SQVTM and ANQGSEA. The CDR3 sequence is 15 residues long. CDR3 loop: CSVESTAGRSETQYF. The CDR3 bases are TGCAGCGTTGAATCAACGGCGGGTAGATCGGAGACCCAATACTTC.

The chain carries TRBV6-1 and TRBJ2-7; no clear D. V lost 8 bases to trimming and J lost 3 bases, with 11 bases between them. The CDR3 spans 12 residues. Germline CDR1 and CDR2: MNHNS and SASEGT. The CDR3 protein is CASYMVDYEQYF. As DNA, the CDR3 is TGTGCCAGCTATATGGTAGACTACGAGCAGTACTTC.